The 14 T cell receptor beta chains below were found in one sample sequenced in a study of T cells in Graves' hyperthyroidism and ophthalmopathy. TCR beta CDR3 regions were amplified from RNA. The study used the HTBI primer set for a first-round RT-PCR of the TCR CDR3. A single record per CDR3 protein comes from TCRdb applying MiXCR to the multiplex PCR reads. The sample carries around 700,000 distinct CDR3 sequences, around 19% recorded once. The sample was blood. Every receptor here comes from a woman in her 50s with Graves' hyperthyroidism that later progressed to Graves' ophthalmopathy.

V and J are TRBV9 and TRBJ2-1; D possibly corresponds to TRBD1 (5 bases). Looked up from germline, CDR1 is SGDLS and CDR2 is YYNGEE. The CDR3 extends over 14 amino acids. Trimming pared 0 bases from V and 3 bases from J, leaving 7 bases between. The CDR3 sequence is CASSVAGNYNEQFF. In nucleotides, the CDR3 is TGTGCCAGCAGCGTAGCAGGGAACTACAATGAGCAGTTCTTC. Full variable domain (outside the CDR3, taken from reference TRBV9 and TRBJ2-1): DSGVTQTPKHLITATGQRVTLRCSPRSGDLSVYWYQQSLDQGLQFLIQYYNGEERAKGNILERFSAQQFPDLHSELNLSSLELGDSALYFCASSVAGNYNEQFFGPGTRLTVL.

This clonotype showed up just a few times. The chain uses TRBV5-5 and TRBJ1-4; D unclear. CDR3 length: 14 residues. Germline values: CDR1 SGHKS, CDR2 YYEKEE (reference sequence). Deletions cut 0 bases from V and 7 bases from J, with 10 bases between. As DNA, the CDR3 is TGTGCCAGCAGCTTGGACATTCCGGGTGAAAAACTGTTTTTT. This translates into CASSLDIPGEKLFF.

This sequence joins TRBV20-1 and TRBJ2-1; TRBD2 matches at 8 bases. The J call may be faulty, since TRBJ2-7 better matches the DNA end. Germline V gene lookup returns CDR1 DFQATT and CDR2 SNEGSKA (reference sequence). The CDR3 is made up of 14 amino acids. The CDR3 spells CSGRTSMSYNEQYF. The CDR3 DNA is TGCAGTGGAAGGACTAGCATGTCCTACAATGAGCAGTACTTC.

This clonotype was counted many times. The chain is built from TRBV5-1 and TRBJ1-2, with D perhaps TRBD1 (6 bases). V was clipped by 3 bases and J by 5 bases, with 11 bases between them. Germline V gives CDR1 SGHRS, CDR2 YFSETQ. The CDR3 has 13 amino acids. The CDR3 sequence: CASSSGDWYGYTF. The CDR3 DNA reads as TGCGCCAGCAGCTCAGGGGATTGGTATGGCTACACCTTC.

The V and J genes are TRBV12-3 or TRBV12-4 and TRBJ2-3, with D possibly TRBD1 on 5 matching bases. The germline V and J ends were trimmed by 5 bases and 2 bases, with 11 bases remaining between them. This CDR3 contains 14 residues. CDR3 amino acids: CASSPDSYTDTQYF. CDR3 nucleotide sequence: TGTGCCAGCAGTCCAGACAGTTACACAGATACGCAGTATTTT.

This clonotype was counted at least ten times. CDR3 sequence reads: CSARADRAGNEQFF. The CDR3 region has the DNA TGCAGTGCTAGAGCAGACAGGGCCGGGAATGAGCAGTTCTTC. This chain joins TRBV20-1 and TRBJ2-1, with 7 nucleotides matching TRBD1. J lost 7 bases, V lost 1 base, and 7 bases had no gene match. The CDR3 length is 14 residues. Germline CDR1 DFQATT, CDR2 SNEGSKA (reference sequence).

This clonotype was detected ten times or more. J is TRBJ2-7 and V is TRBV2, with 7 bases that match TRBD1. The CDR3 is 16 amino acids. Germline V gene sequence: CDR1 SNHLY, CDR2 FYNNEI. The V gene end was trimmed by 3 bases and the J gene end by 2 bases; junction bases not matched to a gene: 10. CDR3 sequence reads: CASSDLRGQGAYEQYF. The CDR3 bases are TGTGCCAGCAGTGACCTTCGCGGGCAGGGGGCCTACGAGCAGTACTTC.

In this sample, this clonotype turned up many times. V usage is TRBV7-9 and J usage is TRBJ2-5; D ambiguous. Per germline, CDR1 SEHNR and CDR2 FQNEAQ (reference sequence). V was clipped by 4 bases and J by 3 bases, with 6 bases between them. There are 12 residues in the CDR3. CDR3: CASSSKEETQYF. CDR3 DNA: TGTGCCAGCAGCTCCAAAGAAGAGACCCAGTACTTC.

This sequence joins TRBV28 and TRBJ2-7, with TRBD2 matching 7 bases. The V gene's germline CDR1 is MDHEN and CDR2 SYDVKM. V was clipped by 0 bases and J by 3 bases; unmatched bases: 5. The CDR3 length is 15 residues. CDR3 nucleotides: TGTGCCAGCAGTTTATGGGGGACTAATGGCTACGAGCAGTACTTC. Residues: CASSLWGTNGYEQYF.

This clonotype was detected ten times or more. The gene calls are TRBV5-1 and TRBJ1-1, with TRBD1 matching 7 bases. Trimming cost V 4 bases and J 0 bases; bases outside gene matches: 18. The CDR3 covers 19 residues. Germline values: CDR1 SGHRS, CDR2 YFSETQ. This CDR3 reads CASSPQWTGRMRMNTEAFF. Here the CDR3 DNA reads TGCGCCAGCAGCCCCCAATGGACAGGTAGAATGAGGATGAACACTGAAGCTTTCTTT.

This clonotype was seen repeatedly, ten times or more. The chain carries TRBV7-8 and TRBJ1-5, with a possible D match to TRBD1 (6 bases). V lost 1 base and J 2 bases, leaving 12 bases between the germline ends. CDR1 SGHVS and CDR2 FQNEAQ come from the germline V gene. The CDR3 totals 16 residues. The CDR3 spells CASSLEVAGGNQPQHF. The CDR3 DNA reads TGTGCCAGCAGCTTAGAGGTTGCAGGGGGCAATCAGCCCCAGCATTTT.

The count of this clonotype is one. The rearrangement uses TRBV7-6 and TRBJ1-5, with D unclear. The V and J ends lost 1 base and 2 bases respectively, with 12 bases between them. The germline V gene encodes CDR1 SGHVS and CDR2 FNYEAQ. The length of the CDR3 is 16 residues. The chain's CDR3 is CASSLGAFGGNQPQHF. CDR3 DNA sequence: TGTGCCAGCAGCTTAGGAGCCTTCGGCGGCAATCAGCCCCAGCATTTT.

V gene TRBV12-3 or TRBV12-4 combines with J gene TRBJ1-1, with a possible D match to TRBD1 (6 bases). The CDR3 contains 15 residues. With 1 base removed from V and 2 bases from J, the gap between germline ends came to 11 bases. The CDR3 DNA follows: TGTGCCAGCAGTTTAGGCGGGACAACAAACACTGAAGCTTTCTTT. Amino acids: CASSLGGTTNTEAFF.

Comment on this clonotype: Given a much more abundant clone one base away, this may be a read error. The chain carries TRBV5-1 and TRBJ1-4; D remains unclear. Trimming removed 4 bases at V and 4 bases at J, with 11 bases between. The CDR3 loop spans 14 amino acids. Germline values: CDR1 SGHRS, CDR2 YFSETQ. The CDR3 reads CASSVEARNEKLFF. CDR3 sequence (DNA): TGCGCCAGCAGCGTCGAAGCCCGTAATGAAAAACTGTTTTTT.